This T cell receptor (beta chain) comes out of a study of blood T cell repertoires in COVID-19. About the research overall: Donors in the United States, Italy and Spain gave samples during acute or convalescent COVID-19. T cells, B-cell-depleted T cells, or PBMCs supplied cDNA or gDNA.

Per the original methods: Quantification of nucleated cells was approximated via reference gene primer amplification. Repertoires were generated with immunoSEQ multiplex PCR, while TCRdb's copy carries only in-frame clones and drops some. V and J calls and clone size come straight from that table; D and trimming were deduced from the DNA. This table holds under 85,000 clones, almost 85% found once. This clone was seen once. The specimen was peripheral blood. The TCR sequence derives from a human donor in a cohort sampled during active COVID-19.

CDR3 region: CSAQGNTEAFF. The CDR3 region has the DNA TGTTCGGCGCAGGGGAACACTGAAGCTTTCTTT. The gene calls are TRBV28 and TRBJ1-1; possibly TRBD1 for D (5 bases). The CDR3 totals 11 residues. Per the germline V gene, CDR1 is MDHEN and CDR2 is SYDVKM.